This T cell receptor (beta chain) was sequenced in a study of early T cells in non-severe SARS-CoV-2 infection. Study at large: Unsorted whole blood bulk RNA was sequenced, with unpaired chains. Notes on the study in general: Anti-spike CD8 specificities were favored by VDJdb matching, whose results missed private and CD4 specificities.

Only a few counts were recorded for this clonotype. The antigen is unknown. The CDR3 is 15 residues long. The V gene's germline CDR1 is SGHTA and CDR2 FQGNSA. Between the trimmed V and J ends, which lost 5 bases and 0 bases, there was a span of 11 bases. Using its own MiXCR run on the 5' RACE reads, TCRdb lists one record per CDR3 protein. The table shows over 70,000 distinct CDR3 sequences, with around 13% occurring only once. V is TRBV7-2 and J is TRBJ1-5; the D gene is possibly TRBD1 (5 bases). The receptor was derived from an adult who was a healthcare worker with PCR-confirmed SARS-CoV-2 infection or an uninfected control (not recorded which). This specimen consisted of whole blood, obtained at baseline. The CDR3 is CASSVGVNSNQPQHF. The CDR3, as DNA: TGTGCCAGCAGCGTAGGGGTAAATAGCAATCAGCCCCAGCATTTT. Variable domain in full (rest from reference TRBV7-2 and TRBJ1-5): GAGVSQSPSNKVTEKGKDVELRCDPISGHTALYWYRQSLGQGLEFLIYFQGNSAPDKSGLPSDRFSAERTGGSVSTLTIQRTQQEDSAVYLCASSVGVNSNQPQHFGDGTRLSIL.